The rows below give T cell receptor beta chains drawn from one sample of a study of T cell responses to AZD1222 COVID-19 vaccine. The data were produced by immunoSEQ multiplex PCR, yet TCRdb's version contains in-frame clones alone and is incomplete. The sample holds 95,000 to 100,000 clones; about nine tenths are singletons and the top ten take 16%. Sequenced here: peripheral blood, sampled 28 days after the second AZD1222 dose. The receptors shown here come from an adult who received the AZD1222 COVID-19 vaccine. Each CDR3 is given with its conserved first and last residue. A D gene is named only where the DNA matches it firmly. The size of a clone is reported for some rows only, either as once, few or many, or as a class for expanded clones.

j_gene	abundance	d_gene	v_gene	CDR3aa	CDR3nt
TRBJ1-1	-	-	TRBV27	CASSRNGEMNTEAFF	TGTGCCAGCAGCCGTAACGGGGAGATGAACACTGAAGCTTTCTTT
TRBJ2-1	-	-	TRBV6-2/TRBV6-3	CASSYVIYNEQFF	TGTGCCAGCAGTTACGTAATTTACAATGAGCAGTTCTTC
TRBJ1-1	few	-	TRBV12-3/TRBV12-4	CASTRGGTEAFF	TGTGCCAGCACCCGGGGCGGCACTGAAGCTTTCTTT
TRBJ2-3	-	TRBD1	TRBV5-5	CASSKGQGAPTDTQYF	TGTGCCAGCAGCAAGGGACAGGGGGCGCCTACAGATACGCAGTATTTT
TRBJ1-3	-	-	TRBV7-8	CASSLRPPQGGNTIYF	TGTGCCAGCAGCTTGAGGCCCCCCCAGGGAGGAAACACCATATATTTT
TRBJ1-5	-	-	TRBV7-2	CASSLAGHSSQPQHF	TGTGCCAGCAGCTTAGCAGGCCACAGCTCTCAGCCCCAGCATTTT
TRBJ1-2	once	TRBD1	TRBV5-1	CASSATGGRGYTF	TGCGCCAGCAGCGCCACAGGGGGACGCGGCTACACCTTC
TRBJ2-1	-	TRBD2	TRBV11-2	CASSLSRAGGRGEQFF	TGTGCCAGCAGCTTAAGTCGGGCGGGAGGGCGAGGTGAGCAGTTCTTC
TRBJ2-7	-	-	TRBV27	CASSSQDSNSYEQYF	TGTGCCAGCAGCTCACAGGACAGTAACTCCTACGAGCAGTACTTC
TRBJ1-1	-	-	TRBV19	CASSIGVGRKNTEAFF	TGTGCCAGTAGTATTGGAGTAGGACGGAAGAACACTGAAGCTTTCTTT
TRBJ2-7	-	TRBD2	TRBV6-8	CARGYTSGRRGEQYF	TGTGCCAGGGGGTATACTAGCGGGAGACGTGGCGAGCAGTACTTC
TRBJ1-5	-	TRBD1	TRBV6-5	CASSYSGQGVEPQHF	TGTGCCAGCAGTTACTCGGGACAGGGGGTAGAGCCCCAGCATTTT
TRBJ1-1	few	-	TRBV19	CASSTTGNTEAFF	TGTGCCAGTAGTACGACAGGGAACACTGAAGCTTTCTTT
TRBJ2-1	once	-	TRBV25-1	CASGERGNLNNEQFF	TGTGCCAGCGGGGAACGGGGGAACTTAAACAATGAGCAGTTCTTC
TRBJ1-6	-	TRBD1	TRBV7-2	CASSLDPGGNSPLHF	TGTGCCAGCAGCTTAGATCCAGGGGGTAATTCACCCCTCCACTTT
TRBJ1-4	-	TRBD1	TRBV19	CASSTGQDNEKLFF	TGTGCCAGTAGTACAGGACAGGATAATGAAAAACTGTTTTTT
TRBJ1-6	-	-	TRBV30	CAWSGPGNNSPLHF	TGTGCCTGGAGTGGGCCCGGAAATAATTCACCCCTCCACTTT
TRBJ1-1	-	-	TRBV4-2	CASSQVGNMNTEAFF	TGTGCCAGCAGCCAAGTAGGCAATATGAACACTGAAGCTTTCTTT
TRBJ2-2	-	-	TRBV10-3	CAISEQIPGATNTGELFF	TGTGCCATCAGTGAACAAATCCCAGGAGCGACGAACACCGGGGAGCTGTTTTTT
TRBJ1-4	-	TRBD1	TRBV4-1	CASSHARLGTGNEKLFF	TGCGCCAGCAGCCATGCCAGACTCGGGACAGGGAATGAAAAACTGTTTTTT
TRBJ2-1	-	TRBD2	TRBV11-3	CASSLDSGAPPYNEQFF	TGTGCCAGCAGCTTAGATAGCGGGGCCCCCCCCTACAATGAGCAGTTCTTC
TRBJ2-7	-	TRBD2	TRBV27	CASTTGRLAGGNEQYF	TGTGCCAGCACGACAGGGCGGCTAGCGGGAGGAAACGAGCAGTACTTC
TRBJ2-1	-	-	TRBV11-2	CASSQRDSSFYNEQFF	TGTGCCAGCAGCCAAAGGGACTCCTCGTTCTACAATGAGCAGTTCTTC
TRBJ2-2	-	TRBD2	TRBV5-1	CASSRGGLADVRAGELFF	TGCGCCAGCAGCCGGGGCGGACTAGCAGACGTCAGGGCCGGGGAGCTGTTTTTT
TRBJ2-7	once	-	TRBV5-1	CASSFFWGETRNEQYF	TGCGCCAGCAGCTTTTTTTGGGGGGAGACCAGAAACGAGCAGTACTTC
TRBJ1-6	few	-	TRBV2	CASSPAFSVNSPLHF	TGTGCCAGCAGTCCAGCCTTCAGCGTTAATTCACCCCTCCACTTT
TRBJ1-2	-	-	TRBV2	CASSDPGTYYGYTF	TGTGCCAGCAGTGATCCAGGGACGTACTATGGCTACACCTTC
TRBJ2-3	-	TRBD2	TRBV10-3	CAISETSGRMADTQYF	TGTGCCATCAGTGAGACTAGCGGGAGAATGGCAGATACGCAGTATTTT
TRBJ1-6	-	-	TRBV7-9	CASSLENSPLHF	TGTGCCAGCAGCTTAGAGAATTCACCCCTCCACTTT
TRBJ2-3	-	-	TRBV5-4	CASSFGAGSTDTQYF	TGTGCCAGCAGCTTCGGAGCCGGATCCACAGATACGCAGTATTTT
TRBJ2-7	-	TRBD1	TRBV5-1	CASSFGTGGTYEQYF	TGCGCCAGCAGCTTCGGGACAGGGGGTACCTACGAGCAGTACTTC
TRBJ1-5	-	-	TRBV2	CASSEAGYSNQPQHF	TGTGCCAGCAGTGAAGCTGGATATAGCAATCAGCCCCAGCATTTT
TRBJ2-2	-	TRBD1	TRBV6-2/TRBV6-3	CASSYEGADTGELFF	TGTGCCAGCAGTTACGAGGGGGCGGACACCGGGGAGCTGTTTTTT
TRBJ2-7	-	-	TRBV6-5	CASSYMSSYEQYF	TGTGCCAGCAGTTACATGAGCTCCTACGAGCAGTACTTC
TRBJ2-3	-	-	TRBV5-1	CASSLQGGDTQYF	TGCGCCAGCAGCTTGCAGGGGGGAGATACGCAGTATTTT
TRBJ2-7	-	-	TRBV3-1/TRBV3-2	CASSPSGTLLRRQYF	TGTGCCAGCAGCCCCTCCGGGACTTTACTACGAAGGCAGTACTTC
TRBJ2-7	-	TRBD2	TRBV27	CASRLAGGPIEQYF	TGTGCCAGCAGACTAGCGGGAGGGCCGATCGAGCAGTACTTC
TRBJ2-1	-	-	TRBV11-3	CASSLEGSSYNEQFF	TGTGCCAGCAGCTTAGAGGGGTCCTCCTACAATGAGCAGTTCTTC
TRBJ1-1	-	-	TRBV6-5	CASPGGTEAFF	TGTGCCAGTCCTGGGGGGACTGAAGCTTTCTTT
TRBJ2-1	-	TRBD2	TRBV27	CASSSLAGADNEQFF	TGTGCCAGCAGTTCACTAGCGGGAGCTGACAATGAGCAGTTCTTC
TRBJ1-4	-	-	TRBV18	CASSPTGGANEKLFF	TGTGCCAGCTCACCAACAGGCGGGGCTAATGAAAAACTGTTTTTT
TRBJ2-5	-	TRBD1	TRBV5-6	CASSGATGSAETQYF	TGTGCCAGCAGCGGGGCGACAGGGTCGGCGGAGACCCAGTACTTC
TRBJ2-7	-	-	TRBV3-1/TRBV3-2	CASSRTEGYEQYF	TGTGCCAGCAGCCGAACAGAGGGCTACGAGCAGTACTTC
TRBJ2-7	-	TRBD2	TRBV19	CASSMQLAGGVTYEQYF	TGTGCCAGTAGTATGCAACTAGCGGGGGGAGTAACCTACGAGCAGTACTTC
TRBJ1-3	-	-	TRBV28	CASSLGRVAGNTIYF	TGTGCCAGCAGTTTAGGCAGGGTGGCTGGAAACACCATATATTTT
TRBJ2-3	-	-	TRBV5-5	CASSLGDTSDTQYF	TGTGCCAGCAGCTTGGGTGACACTTCAGATACGCAGTATTTT
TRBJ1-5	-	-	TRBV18	CASSPGRDQPQHF	TGTGCCAGCTCACCAGGGAGGGACCAGCCCCAGCATTTT
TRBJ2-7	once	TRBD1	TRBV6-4	CASSPIGQGAQSSYEQYF	TGTGCCAGCAGCCCCATCGGACAGGGGGCGCAAAGCTCCTACGAGCAGTACTTC
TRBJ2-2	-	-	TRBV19	CASSIARGSTGELFF	TGTGCCAGTAGTATAGCTCGCGGCAGCACCGGGGAGCTGTTTTTT
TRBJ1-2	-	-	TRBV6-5	CASSYNPTQGYGYTF	TGTGCCAGCAGTTATAACCCCACTCAGGGCTATGGCTACACCTTC
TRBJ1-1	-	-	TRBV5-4	CASSLEATNTEAFF	TGTGCCAGCAGCTTGGAGGCCACGAACACTGAAGCTTTCTTT
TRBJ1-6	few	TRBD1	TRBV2	CASRESGGVHF	TGTGCCAGCAGGGAGTCAGGGGGGGTCCACTTT
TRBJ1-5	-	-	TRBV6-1	CASSVGWGGYSNQPQHF	TGTGCCAGCAGTGTGGGCTGGGGGGGTTATAGCAATCAGCCCCAGCATTTT
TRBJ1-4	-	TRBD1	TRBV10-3	CAISDRQGLNEKLFF	TGTGCCATCAGTGACCGACAGGGGCTGAATGAAAAACTGTTTTTT
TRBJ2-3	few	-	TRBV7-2	CASSLPPQYTQYF	TGTGCCAGCAGCTTACCTCCCCAGTATACGCAGTATTTT
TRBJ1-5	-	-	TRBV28	CASSLPTQGIWSNQPQHF	TGTGCCAGCAGTTTACCCACACAGGGAATTTGGAGCAATCAGCCCCAGCATTTT
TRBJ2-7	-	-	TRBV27	CASNNPGAGLGGEQYF	TGTGCCAGCAACAATCCGGGGGCGGGTTTAGGTGGGGAGCAGTACTTC
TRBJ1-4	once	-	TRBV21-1	CASSKPPPGHLNEKLFF	TGTGCCAGCAGCAAACCTCCACCGGGACACCTTAATGAAAAACTGTTTTTT
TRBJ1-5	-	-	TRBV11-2	CASSGGAGDQPQHF	TGTGCCAGCAGCGGCGGGGCAGGCGATCAGCCCCAGCATTTT
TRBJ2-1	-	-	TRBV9	CASSPSGSTGNEQFF	TGTGCCAGCAGCCCCTCCGGGTCCACTGGAAATGAGCAGTTCTTC